The T cell receptor beta chain described here comes from a study of regulatory T cells in long-lasting Graves disease. Time point defined: newly diagnosed GD, antithyroid drugs for less than 3 months. The TCR library used RNA extracted from PBMCs. Library construction for TCR beta used iRepertoire HTBI primers and Arm-PCR of CDR3 regions. TCRdb ran MiXCR on the multiplex PCR reads and lists one entry per CDR3 protein. The sample lists around 500,000 distinct CDR3 sequences, about 16% occurring once. The sample was also linked to a second study, of T cells in Graves' hyperthyroidism and ophthalmopathy.

The TCR originated in a woman aged 35-60 years with Graves disease. This specimen consisted of peripheral blood mononuclear cells (PBMCs), obtained at new diagnosis, from a patient treated with antithyroid drugs.

The CDR3 DNA reads as TGTGCCAGCAGCCAAGATCGGTATGGGAATGAGCAGTTCTTC. This codes for CASSQDRYGNEQFF. The chain links TRBV14 to TRBJ2-1; D unresolved. Germline V gene sequence: CDR1 SGHDN, CDR2 FVKESK. Trimming stripped 0 bases from V and 7 bases from J, with 10 bases between. This CDR3 has 14 residues.